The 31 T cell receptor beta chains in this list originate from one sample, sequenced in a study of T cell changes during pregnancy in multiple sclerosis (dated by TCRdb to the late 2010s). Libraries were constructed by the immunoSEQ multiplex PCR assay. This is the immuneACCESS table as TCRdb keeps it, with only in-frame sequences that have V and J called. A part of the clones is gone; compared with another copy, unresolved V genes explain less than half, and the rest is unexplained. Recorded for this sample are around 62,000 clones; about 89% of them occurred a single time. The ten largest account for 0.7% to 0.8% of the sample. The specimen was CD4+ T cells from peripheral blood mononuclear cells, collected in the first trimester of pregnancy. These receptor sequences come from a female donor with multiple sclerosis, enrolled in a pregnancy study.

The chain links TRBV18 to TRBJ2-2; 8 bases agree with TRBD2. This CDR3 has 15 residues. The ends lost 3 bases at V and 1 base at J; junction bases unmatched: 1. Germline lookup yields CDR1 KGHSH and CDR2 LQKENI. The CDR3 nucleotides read TGTGCCAGCTCACCCCTAGCGGGGAACACCGGGGAGCTGTTTTTT. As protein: CASSPLAGNTGELFF.

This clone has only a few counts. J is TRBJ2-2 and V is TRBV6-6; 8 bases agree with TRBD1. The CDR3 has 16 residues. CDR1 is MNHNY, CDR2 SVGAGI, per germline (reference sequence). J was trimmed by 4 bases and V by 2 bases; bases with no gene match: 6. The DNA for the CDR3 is TGTGCCAGCAGTTACCGGACAGGGCGTAGCACCGGGGAGCTGTTTTTT. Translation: CASSYRTGRSTGELFF.

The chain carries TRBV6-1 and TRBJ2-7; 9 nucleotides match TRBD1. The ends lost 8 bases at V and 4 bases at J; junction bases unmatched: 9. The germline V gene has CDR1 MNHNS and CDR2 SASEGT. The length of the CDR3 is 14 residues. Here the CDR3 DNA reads TGTGCCAGCCTTCCGCGGGACAGGGTATACGAGCAGTACTTC. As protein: CASLPRDRVYEQYF.

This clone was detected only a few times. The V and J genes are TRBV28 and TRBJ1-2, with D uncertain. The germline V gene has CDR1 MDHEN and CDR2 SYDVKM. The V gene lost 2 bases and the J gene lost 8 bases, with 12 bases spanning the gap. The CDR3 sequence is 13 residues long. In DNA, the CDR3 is TGTGCCAGCAGTTTACACGGGATGGGGGGCTACACCTTC. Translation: CASSLHGMGGYTF.

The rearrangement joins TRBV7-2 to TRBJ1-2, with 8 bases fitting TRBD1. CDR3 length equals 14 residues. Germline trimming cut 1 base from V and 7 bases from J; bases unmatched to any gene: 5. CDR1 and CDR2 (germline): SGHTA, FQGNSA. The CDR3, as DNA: TGTGCCAGCAGCTTAGACAGGGGGAGTAGTGGCTACACCTTC. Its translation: CASSLDRGSSGYTF.

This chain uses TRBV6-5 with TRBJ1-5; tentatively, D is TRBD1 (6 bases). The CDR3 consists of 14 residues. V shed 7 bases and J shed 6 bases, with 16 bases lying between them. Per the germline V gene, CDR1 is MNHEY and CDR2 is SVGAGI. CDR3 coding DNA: TGTGCCAGCACCCCTACAAGGGGGGGTCAGCCCCAGCATTTT. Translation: CASTPTRGGQPQHF.

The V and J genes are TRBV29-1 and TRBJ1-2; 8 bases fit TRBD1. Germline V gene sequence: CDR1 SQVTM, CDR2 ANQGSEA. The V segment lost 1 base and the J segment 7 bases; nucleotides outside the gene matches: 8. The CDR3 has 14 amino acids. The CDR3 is CSVEASDRGAGYTF. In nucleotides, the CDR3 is TGCAGCGTTGAAGCTTCAGACAGGGGTGCTGGCTACACCTTC.

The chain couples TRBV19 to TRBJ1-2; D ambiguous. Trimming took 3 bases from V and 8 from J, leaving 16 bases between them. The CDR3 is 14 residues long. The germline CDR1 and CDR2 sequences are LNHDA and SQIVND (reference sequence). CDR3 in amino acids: CASSIPASRGGYTF. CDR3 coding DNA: TGTGCCAGTAGTATCCCGGCCAGTCGAGGAGGCTACACCTTC.

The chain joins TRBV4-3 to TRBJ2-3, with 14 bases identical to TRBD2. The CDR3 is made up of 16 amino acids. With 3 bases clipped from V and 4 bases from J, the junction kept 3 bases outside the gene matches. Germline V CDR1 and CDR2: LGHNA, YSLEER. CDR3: CASSHGTSGGPDTQYF. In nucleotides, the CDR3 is TGCGCCAGCAGCCACGGGACTAGCGGGGGCCCAGATACGCAGTATTTT.

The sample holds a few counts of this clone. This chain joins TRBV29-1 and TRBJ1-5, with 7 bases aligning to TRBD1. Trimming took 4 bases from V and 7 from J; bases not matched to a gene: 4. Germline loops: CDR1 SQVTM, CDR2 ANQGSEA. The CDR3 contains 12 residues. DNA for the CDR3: TGCAGCGTTGGAGGGGGCGGACAGCCCCAGCATTTT. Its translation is CSVGGGGQPQHF.

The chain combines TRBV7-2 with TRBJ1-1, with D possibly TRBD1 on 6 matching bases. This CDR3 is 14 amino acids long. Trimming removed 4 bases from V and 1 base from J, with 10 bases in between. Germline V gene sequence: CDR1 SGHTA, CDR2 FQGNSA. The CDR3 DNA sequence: TGTGCCAGCAGCTCCGCCAGGGGGAACACTGAAGCTTTCTTT. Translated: CASSSARGNTEAFF.

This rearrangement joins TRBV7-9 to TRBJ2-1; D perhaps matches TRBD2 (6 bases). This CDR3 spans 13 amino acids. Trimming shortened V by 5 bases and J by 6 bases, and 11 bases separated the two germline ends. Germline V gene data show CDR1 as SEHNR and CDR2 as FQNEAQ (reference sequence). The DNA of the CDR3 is TGTGCCAGCAGCCGGGGAGGTAGCAATGAGCAGTTCTTC. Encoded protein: CASSRGGSNEQFF.

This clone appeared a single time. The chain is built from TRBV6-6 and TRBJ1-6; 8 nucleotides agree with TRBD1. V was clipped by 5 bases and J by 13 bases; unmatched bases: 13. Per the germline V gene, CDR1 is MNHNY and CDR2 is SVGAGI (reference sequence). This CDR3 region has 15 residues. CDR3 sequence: CASSGGTGASTPLHF. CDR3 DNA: TGTGCCAGCAGTGGGGGGACAGGAGCATCTACCCCCCTCCACTTT.

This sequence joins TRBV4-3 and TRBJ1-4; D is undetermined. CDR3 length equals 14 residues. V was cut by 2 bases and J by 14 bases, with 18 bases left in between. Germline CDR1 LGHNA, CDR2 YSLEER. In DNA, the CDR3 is TGCGCCAGCAGCCAACCCTGGGTCGGGGAGATGCTGTTTTTT. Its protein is CASSQPWVGEMLFF.

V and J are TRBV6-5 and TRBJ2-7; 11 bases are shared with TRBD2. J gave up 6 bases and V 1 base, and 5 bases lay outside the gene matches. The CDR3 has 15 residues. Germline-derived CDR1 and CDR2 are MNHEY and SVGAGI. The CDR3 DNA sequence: TGTGCCAGCAGTTACTTCTCTAGCGGGGGGAGCGAGCAGTACTTC. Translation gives CASSYFSSGGSEQYF.

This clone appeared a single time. The CDR3 coding sequence is TGTGCTAGTGGTAGCACAGGGGGCACTGAAGCTTTCTTT. This translates into CASGSTGGTEAFF. V gene TRBV12-5 combines with J gene TRBJ1-1; 8 nucleotides line up with TRBD1. Germline V lookup: CDR1 LGHNT, CDR2 FRNRAP. Germline trimming cut 5 bases from V and 4 bases from J; bases unmatched to any gene: 3. The CDR3 covers 13 residues.

The CDR3 here is CASSLDGGGLRYF. The CDR3 DNA is TGTGCCAGCAGCTTGGACGGGGGGGGACTACGGTACTTC. The rearrangement links TRBV11-2 to TRBJ2-4, with 8 positions matching TRBD2. CDR1 SGHAT and CDR2 FQNNGV come from the germline V gene. This CDR3 region has 13 residues. J was trimmed by 15 bases and V by 3 bases; bases with no gene match: 10.

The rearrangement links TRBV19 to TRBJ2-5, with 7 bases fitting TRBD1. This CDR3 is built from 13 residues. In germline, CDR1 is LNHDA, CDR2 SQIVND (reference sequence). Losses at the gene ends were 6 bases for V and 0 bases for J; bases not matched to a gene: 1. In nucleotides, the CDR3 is TGTGCCAGTAGGGGACAGTACCAAGAGACCCAGTACTTC. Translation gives CASRGQYQETQYF.

CDR3 sequence: CASSQTISLAGVSYEQYF. The CDR3 DNA is TGTGCCAGCAGCCAGACGATCTCTCTAGCGGGGGTGAGCTACGAGCAGTACTTC. This rearrangement joins TRBV7-3 to TRBJ2-7, with 10 bases lining up with TRBD2. This CDR3 spans 18 amino acids. Germline CDR1 SGHTA, CDR2 FQGTGA. V was clipped by 5 bases and J by 3 bases; unmatched bases: 16.

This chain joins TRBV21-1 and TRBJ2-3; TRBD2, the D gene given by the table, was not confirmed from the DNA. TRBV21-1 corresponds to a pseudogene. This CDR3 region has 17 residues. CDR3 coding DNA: TGTGCCAGCAGCAAAACGGGGAAGAAGAAGAGCACAGATACGCAGTATTTT. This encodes CASSKTGKKKSTDTQYF.

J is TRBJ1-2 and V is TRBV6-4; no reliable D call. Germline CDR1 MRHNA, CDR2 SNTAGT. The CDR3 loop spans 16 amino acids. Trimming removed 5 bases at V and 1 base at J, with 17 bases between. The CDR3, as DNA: TGTGCCAGCAGTCCCGACGGGAAGGGCCTTAACTATGGCTACACCTTC. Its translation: CASSPDGKGLNYGYTF.

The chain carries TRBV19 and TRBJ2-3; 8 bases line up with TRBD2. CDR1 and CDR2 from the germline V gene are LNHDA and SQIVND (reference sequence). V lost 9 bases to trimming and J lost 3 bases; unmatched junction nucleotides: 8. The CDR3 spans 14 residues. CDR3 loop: CASKRPGGTDTQYF. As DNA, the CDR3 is TGTGCCAGCAAAAGGCCGGGGGGGACAGATACGCAGTATTTT.

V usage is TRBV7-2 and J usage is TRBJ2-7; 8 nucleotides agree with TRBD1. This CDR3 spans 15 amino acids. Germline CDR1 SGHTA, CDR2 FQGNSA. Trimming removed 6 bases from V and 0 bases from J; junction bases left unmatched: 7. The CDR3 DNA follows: TGTGCCAGCAGGAATACCGGGACAGGCTCCTACGAGCAGTACTTC. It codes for CASRNTGTGSYEQYF.

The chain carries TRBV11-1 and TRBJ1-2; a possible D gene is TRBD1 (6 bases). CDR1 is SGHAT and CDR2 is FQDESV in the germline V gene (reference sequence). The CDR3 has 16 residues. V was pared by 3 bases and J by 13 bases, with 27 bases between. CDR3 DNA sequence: TGTGCCAGCAGCTTGGAGGCGCCGAGACAGGCCTTCTCTGGCACCTTC. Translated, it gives CASSLEAPRQAFSGTF.

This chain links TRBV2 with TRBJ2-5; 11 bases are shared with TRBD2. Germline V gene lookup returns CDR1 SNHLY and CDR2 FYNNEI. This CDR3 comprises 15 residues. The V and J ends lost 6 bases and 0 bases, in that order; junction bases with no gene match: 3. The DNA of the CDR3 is TGTGCCAGCAGCGCTAGCGGGGGGAACCAAGAGACCCAGTACTTC. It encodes CASSASGGNQETQYF. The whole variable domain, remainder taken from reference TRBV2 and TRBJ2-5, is EPEVTQTPSHQVTQMGQEVILRCVPISNHLYFYWYRQILGQKVEFLVSFYNNEISEKSEIFDDQFSVERPDGSNFTLKIRSTKLEDSAMYFCASSASGGNQETQYFGPGTRLLVL.

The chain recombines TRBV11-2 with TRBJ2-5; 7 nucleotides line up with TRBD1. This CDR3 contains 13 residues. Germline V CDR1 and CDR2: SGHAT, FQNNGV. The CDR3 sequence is CASSQGNQETQYF. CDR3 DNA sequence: TGTGCTTCATCACAGGGGAACCAAGAGACCCAGTACTTC.

CDR3 in DNA: TGTGCCAGCTCAGTCGGACAGGGCTCTCAGGGGGAGCAGTACTTC. Protein product: CASSVGQGSQGEQYF. The chain employs TRBV18 and TRBJ2-7; 8 positions agree with TRBD1. The germline gives CDR1 KGHSH, CDR2 LQKENI. This CDR3 contains 15 residues. The V and J ends lost 5 bases and 7 bases, in that order; junction bases with no gene match: 13.

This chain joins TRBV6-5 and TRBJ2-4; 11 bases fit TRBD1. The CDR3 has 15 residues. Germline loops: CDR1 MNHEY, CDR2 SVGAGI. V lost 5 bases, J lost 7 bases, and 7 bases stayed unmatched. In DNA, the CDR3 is TGTGCCAGCAGTCCTCTCGGGACAGGGGGTAACATTCAGTACTTC. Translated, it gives CASSPLGTGGNIQYF.

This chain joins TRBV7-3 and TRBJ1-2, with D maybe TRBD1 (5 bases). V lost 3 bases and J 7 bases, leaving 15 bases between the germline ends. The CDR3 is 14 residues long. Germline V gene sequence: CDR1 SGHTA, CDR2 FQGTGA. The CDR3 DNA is TGTGCCAGCAGCTTGGGGCAGGGATTTGGTGGCTACACCTTC. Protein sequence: CASSLGQGFGGYTF.

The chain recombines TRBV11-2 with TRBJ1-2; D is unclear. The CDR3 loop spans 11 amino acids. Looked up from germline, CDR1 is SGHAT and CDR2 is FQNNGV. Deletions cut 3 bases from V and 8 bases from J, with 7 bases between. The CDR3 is CASSFRRGYTF. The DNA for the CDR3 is TGTGCCAGCAGCTTTCGGCGGGGCTACACCTTC.

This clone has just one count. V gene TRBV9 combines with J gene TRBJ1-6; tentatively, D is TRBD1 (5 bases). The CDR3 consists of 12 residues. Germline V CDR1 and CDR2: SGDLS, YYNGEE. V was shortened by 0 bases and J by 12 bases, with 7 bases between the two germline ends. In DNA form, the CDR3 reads TGTGCCAGCAGCGTAGATAGGGGACCCCTCCACTTT. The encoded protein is CASSVDRGPLHF.